These 9 T cell receptor beta chains were all obtained from the same sample, sequenced in a study of Tregs in tolerant kidney transplant recipients. Here immunoSEQ multiplex PCR was the method, and the copy in TCRdb shows in-frame clones only, minus some. Of about 90,000 clones in the sample, roughly 93% were seen once. The nonmyeloablative bone marrow transplants came from related graft donors, with transient mixed chimerism. This sample comprised CD4+ T cells from blood (PBMCs), obtained 12 months after the transplant. The source is a human patient who received a combined kidney and bone marrow transplant. T cells may partly derive from the graft donor.

The rearrangement uses TRBV12-5 and TRBJ2-7; 13 nucleotides match TRBD2. The V and J ends lost 7 bases and 3 bases, in that order; junction bases with no gene match: 27. The CDR3 spans 22 residues. Germline V gives CDR1 LGHNT, CDR2 FRNRAP. CDR3 sequence (DNA): TGTGCTAGTGCTTTAATTACCGGGACACTCGAGACTAGCGGGGGGCGAGACTACGAGCAGTACTTC. Its protein product is CASALITGTLETSGGRDYEQYF. Complete variable domain (other parts from reference TRBV12-5 and TRBJ2-7): DARVTQTPRHKVTEMGQEVTMRCQPILGHNTVFWYRQTMMQGLELLAYFRNRAPLDDSGMPKDRFSAEMPDATLATLKIQPSEPRDSAVYFCASALITGTLETSGGRDYEQYFGPGTRLTVT.

The chain uses TRBV5-1 and TRBJ2-2, with D maybe TRBD1 (5 bases). CDR1 is SGHRS, CDR2 YFSETQ, per germline. The length of the CDR3 is 15 residues. Trimming stripped 0 bases from V and 4 bases from J, with 10 bases between. Written as DNA, the CDR3 is TGCGCCAGCAGCTTGGAGGGGTGGGGCACCGGGGAGCTGTTTTTT. Amino acid sequence: CASSLEGWGTGELFF. The full variable domain, completed using reference TRBV5-1 and TRBJ2-2, is KAGVTQTPRYLIKTRGQQVTLSCSPISGHRSVSWYQQTPGQGLQFLFEYFSETQRNKGNFPGRFSGRQFSNSRSEMNVSTLELGDSALYLCASSLEGWGTGELFFGEGSRLTVL.

The genes are TRBV10-3 and TRBJ2-5, with 10 bases matching TRBD1. The tail of the sequence fits TRBJ2-7 better, so the J call may be wrong. The germline V gene encodes CDR1 ENHRY and CDR2 SYGVKD. The CDR3 totals 14 residues. CDR3 in DNA: TGTGCCATCAGGGTAGACAGGGGGCCCTACGAGCAGTACTTC. This translates into CAIRVDRGPYEQYF.

The chain has TRBV11-3 and TRBJ2-2; D possibly corresponds to TRBD2 (5 bases). This CDR3 comprises 13 residues. Germline lookup yields CDR1 SGHNT and CDR2 YENEEA. V shed 0 bases and J shed 7 bases, with 6 bases lying between them. The CDR3 nucleotides read TGTGCCAGCAGCTTAGATGGGAGCGGGGAGCTGTTTTTT. Translated: CASSLDGSGELFF.

This chain connects TRBV10-3 to TRBJ2-5; 7 bases map to TRBD1. Germline V gene sequence: CDR1 ENHRY, CDR2 SYGVKD. CDR3 size: 13 residues. V lost 9 bases to trimming and J lost 3 bases; unmatched junction nucleotides: 7. The CDR3 DNA follows: TGTGCCATTCAGGCCGGGACAGAAGAGACCCAGTACTTC. It is translated as CAIQAGTEETQYF.

A single count supports this clone. In nucleotides, the CDR3 is TGTGCCACCAGCAGAGGGACTAGCGGTTACGAGCAGTACTTC. The encoded protein is CATSRGTSGYEQYF. This chain links TRBV15 with TRBJ2-7; 10 bases are shared with TRBD2. Germline loops: CDR1 LNHNV, CDR2 YYDKDF (reference sequence). This CDR3 contains 14 residues. The V gene end was trimmed by 1 base and the J gene end by 4 bases; junction bases not matched to a gene: 1.

The chain has TRBV2 and TRBJ1-6; D is unresolved. The V gene lost 0 bases and the J gene lost 15 bases, with 24 bases spanning the gap. The germline V gene has CDR1 SNHLY and CDR2 FYNNEI. The CDR3 loop spans 17 amino acids. CDR3 amino acids: CASSEAPGISEDPLLHF. For the CDR3, the DNA is TGTGCCAGCAGTGAAGCGCCAGGAATTAGTGAAGATCCCCTCCTCCACTTT.

The gene calls are TRBV11-3 and TRBJ2-4, with D uncertain. This CDR3 region has 13 residues. The V gene lost 3 bases and the J gene lost 0 bases, with 3 bases spanning the gap. CDR1 and CDR2 (germline): SGHNT, YENEEA. The CDR3 nucleotides are TGTGCCAGCAGCTTCGGAGCCAAAAACATTCAGTACTTC. This gives the protein CASSFGAKNIQYF.

This clone was seen just once. J is TRBJ1-1 and V is TRBV5-1, with D possibly being TRBD1 (5 bases). The CDR3 runs to 13 residues. The V and J ends lost 3 bases and 4 bases respectively, with 10 bases between them. Germline V lookup: CDR1 SGHRS, CDR2 YFSETQ. This chain's CDR3 is CASSWGGSTEAFF. CDR3 bases: TGCGCCAGCAGCTGGGGGGGGAGCACTGAAGCTTTCTTT.